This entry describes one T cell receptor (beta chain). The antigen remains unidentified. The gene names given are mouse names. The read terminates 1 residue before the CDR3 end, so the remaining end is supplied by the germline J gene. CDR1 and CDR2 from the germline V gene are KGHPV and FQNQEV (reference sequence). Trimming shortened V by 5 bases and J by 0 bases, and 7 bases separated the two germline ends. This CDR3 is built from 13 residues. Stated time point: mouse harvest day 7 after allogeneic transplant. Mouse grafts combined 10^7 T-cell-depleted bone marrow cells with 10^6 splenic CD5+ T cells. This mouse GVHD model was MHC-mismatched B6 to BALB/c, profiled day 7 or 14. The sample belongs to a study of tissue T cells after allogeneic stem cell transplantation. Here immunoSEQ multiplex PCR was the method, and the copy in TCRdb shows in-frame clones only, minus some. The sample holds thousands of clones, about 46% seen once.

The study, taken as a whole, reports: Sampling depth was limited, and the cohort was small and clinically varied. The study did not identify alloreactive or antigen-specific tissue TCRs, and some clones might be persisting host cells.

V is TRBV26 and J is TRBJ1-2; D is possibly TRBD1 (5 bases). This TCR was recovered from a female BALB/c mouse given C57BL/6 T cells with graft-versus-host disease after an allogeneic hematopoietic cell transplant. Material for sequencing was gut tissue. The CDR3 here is CASSSTANSDYTF. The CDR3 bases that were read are TGTGCCAGCAGTTCGACAGCAAACTCCGACTACACC.